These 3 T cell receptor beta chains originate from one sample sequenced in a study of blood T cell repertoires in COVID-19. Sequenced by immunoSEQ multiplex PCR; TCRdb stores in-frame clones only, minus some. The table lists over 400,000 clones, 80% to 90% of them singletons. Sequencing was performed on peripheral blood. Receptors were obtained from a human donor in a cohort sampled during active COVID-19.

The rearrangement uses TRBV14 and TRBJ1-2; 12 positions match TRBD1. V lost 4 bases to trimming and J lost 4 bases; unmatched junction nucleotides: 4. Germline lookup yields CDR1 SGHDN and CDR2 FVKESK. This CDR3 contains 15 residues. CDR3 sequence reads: CASSPGTGGLYGYTF. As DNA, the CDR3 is TGTGCCAGCAGCCCCGGGACAGGGGGCCTCTATGGCTACACCTTC.

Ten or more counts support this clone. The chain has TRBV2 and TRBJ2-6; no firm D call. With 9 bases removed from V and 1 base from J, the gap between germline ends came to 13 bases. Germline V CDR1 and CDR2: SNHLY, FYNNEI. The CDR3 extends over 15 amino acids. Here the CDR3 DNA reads TGTGCCAGTACCTCCGGTCCGTCTGGGGCCAACGTCCTGACTTTC. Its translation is CASTSGPSGANVLTF.

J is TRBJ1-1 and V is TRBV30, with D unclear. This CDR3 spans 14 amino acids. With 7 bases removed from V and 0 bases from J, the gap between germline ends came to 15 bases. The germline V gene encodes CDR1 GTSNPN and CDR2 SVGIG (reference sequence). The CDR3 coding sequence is TGTGCCTCTCACTCCCTCCCCATGAACACTGAAGCTTTCTTT. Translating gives CASHSLPMNTEAFF. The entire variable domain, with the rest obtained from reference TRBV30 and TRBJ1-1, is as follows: SQTIHQWPATLVQPVGSPLSLECTVEGTSNPNLYWYRQAAGRGLQLLFYSVGIGQISSEVPQNLSASRPQDRQFILSSKKLLLSDSGFYLCASHSLPMNTEAFFGQGTRLTVV.